These T cell receptor beta chains were read from a single sample in a study of blood T cell repertoires in COVID-19. Assay: immunoSEQ multiplex PCR; the TCRdb copy retains only in-frame clones and omits some. This table holds some 240,000 clones, about four fifths found once. The sample was peripheral blood. These receptors were collected from a woman in her thirties or forties who had recovered from COVID-19. Each CDR3 is given with its conserved first and last residue. D genes are given only for firm matches. Clone size appears in some rows only: once, few, many, or a class for an expanded clone.

TRBJ1-1,TRBV6-7,NA,NA,CASTTLYRNTEAFF,TGTGCCAGCACCACACTATACCGGAACACTGAAGCTTTCTTT
TRBJ2-1,TRBV11-2,NA,TRBD2,CASSLTTSGGAYREQFF,TGTGCCAGCAGCTTAACGACTAGCGGGGGGGCGTACAGGGAGCAGTTCTTC
TRBJ1-1,TRBV10-1,NA,NA,CASRTGLTTEAFF,TGCGCCAGCAGGACAGGATTGACCACTGAAGCTTTCTTT
TRBJ2-1,TRBV7-3,NA,TRBD1,CASSFHGTGGYNEQFF,TGTGCCAGCAGCTTTCATGGGACAGGAGGGTACAATGAGCAGTTCTTC
TRBJ1-2,TRBV18,NA,TRBD1,CASSPGQVALRDGYTF,TGTGCCAGCTCTCCGGGACAGGTGGCTCTTAGGGATGGCTACACCTTC
TRBJ1-2,TRBV28,NA,NA,CASSPNRDGHGYTF,TGTGCCAGCAGTCCCAACAGGGACGGGCATGGCTACACCTTC
TRBJ1-1,TRBV27,NA,TRBD1,CASTPMGTGLSEAFF,TGTGCCAGCACTCCCATGGGGACAGGGTTGTCTGAAGCTTTCTTT
TRBJ1-2,TRBV28,NA,NA,CASSFDRTIYGYTF,TGTGCCAGCAGTTTCGACAGGACGATTTATGGCTACACCTTC
TRBJ2-2,TRBV24-1,NA,NA,CATRTGNTGELFF,TGTGCCACCAGGACAGGGAACACCGGGGAGCTGTTTTTT
TRBJ1-5,TRBV5-5,NA,NA,CTSSLDWNQPQHF,TGTACCAGCAGCTTGGACTGGAATCAGCCCCAGCATTTT
TRBJ2-3,TRBV2,once,NA,CASSDRVSDTQYF,TGTGCCAGCAGTGACAGGGTGTCGGATACGCAGTATTTT
TRBJ1-5,TRBV28,NA,TRBD1,CASSGDRASNQPQHF,TGTGCCAGCAGCGGGGACAGGGCTAGCAATCAGCCCCAGCATTTT
TRBJ2-5,TRBV3-1/TRBV3-2,NA,NA,CASSQTKETQYF,TGTGCCAGCAGCCAAACAAAAGAGACCCAGTACTTC
TRBJ2-1,TRBV2,NA,TRBD2,CASSQGLAGANEQFF,TGTGCCAGCAGTCAGGGACTAGCGGGGGCCAATGAGCAGTTCTTC
TRBJ2-3,TRBV14,NA,NA,CASSHWGGTPDTQYF,TGTGCCAGCAGCCATTGGGGGGGGACACCAGATACGCAGTATTTT
TRBJ1-1,TRBV28,few,NA,CASSSPPDRITLNAFF,TGTGCCAGCAGTTCTCCACCCGACAGGATAACACTGAATGCTTTCTTT
TRBJ2-1,TRBV27,NA,TRBD2,CASSQGVGLAYNEQFF,TGTGCCAGCAGTCAGGGTGTAGGACTAGCTTACAATGAGCAGTTCTTC
TRBJ2-7,TRBV6-1,NA,TRBD1,CASSEAAGGSYEQYF,TGTGCCAGCAGTGAAGCGGCAGGGGGCTCCTACGAGCAGTACTTC
TRBJ2-3,TRBV4-1,few,TRBD2,CASSQTLAGGHTDTQYF,TGCGCCAGCAGCCAAACCCTAGCGGGGGGCCACACAGATACGCAGTATTTT
TRBJ1-2,TRBV5-4,NA,TRBD1,CASRPTGGNYGYTF,TGTGCCAGCAGACCGACAGGGGGGAACTATGGCTACACCTTC
TRBJ2-3,TRBV7-9,NA,TRBD2,CASSFGVAGVITDTQYF,TGTGCCAGCAGCTTCGGGGTAGCGGGGGTGATCACAGATACGCAGTATTTT
TRBJ2-1,TRBV2,NA,NA,CASSSHSQVRNEQFF,TGTGCCAGCAGTTCCCACTCCCAGGTTCGGAATGAGCAGTTCTTC
TRBJ2-2,TRBV9,NA,TRBD1,CASSVRQGTGELFF,TGTGCCAGCAGTGTAAGACAGGGGACCGGGGAGCTGTTTTTT
TRBJ1-1,TRBV2,NA,NA,CASSEALLGRSEAFF,TGTGCCAGCAGTGAAGCGCTTCTGGGGCGATCTGAAGCTTTCTTT
TRBJ2-5,TRBV6-5,NA,NA,CASSPAQIAGETQYF,TGTGCCAGCAGTCCCGCCCAAATCGCGGGGGAGACCCAGTACTTC
TRBJ2-7,TRBV6-5,NA,NA,CASSYSKLANYEQYF,TGTGCCAGCAGTTACTCGAAATTGGCCAACTACGAGCAGTACTTC
TRBJ2-3,TRBV5-1,NA,TRBD1,CASRFRDRGTDTQYF,TGCGCCAGCAGGTTCCGGGACAGGGGCACAGATACGCAGTATTTT
TRBJ1-2,TRBV4-1,NA,TRBD1,CASSHWTGKDYGYTF,TGCGCCAGCAGCCACTGGACAGGGAAGGACTATGGCTACACCTTC
TRBJ2-1,TRBV6-5,NA,TRBD1,CASSYRTGAADEQFF,TGTGCCAGCAGTTACCGGACAGGGGCCGCTGATGAGCAGTTCTTC
TRBJ2-1,TRBV3-1/TRBV3-2,NA,NA,CASSLGLQSDEQFF,TGTGCCAGCAGCCTAGGACTGCAGAGCGATGAGCAGTTCTTC
TRBJ1-3,TRBV3-1/TRBV3-2,NA,NA,CASTIAMGSGNTIYF,TGTGCCAGCACCATCGCGATGGGGAGCGGAAACACCATATATTTT
TRBJ2-7,TRBV6-4,NA,NA,CASKPGHHSYEQYF,TGTGCCAGCAAACCGGGACACCACTCCTACGAGCAGTACTTC
TRBJ2-3,TRBV7-9,NA,TRBD1,CASSLGVMNRGIDTQYF,TGTGCCAGCAGCTTAGGAGTTATGAACAGGGGGATAGATACGCAGTATTTT